This TCR beta chain derives from a study of CD8+ T cells in alopecia areata. Study-level findings and limits: Tofacitinib significantly lowered scalp clonality and expanded CD8+ clones among the top 100.

The trim removed 8 bases at V and 8 bases at J, leaving 13 bases unmatched. The CDR3 contains 15 residues. Germline V lookup: CDR1 MNHNS, CDR2 SASEGT. cDNA serving as the sequencing template came from extracted, reverse transcribed RNA. The repertoire was sequenced with immunoSEQ multiplex PCR; TCRdb's copy has only in-frame clones and lacks some. Of approximately 220,000 clones in the sample, less than 45% were seen once. Noted treatment: oral pan-JAK inhibitor, 5-10 mg twice daily. This clone was seen a few times. Its specificity is not known. This chain uses TRBV6-1 with TRBJ2-1; 9 nucleotides line up with TRBD1. The source material was CD4+ T cells sorted from blood, sampled at approximately week 31, from a patient treated with tofacitinib. The clonotype comes from a human donor with alopecia areata. CDR3 sequence reads: CASQHTGGSIHEQFF. CDR3 sequence (DNA): TGTGCCAGCCAGCACACAGGGGGCTCAATTCATGAGCAGTTCTTC.